The T cell receptor (beta chain) under discussion was sequenced for a study of blood T cell repertoires in COVID-19. Study-wide background: There were acute and convalescent COVID-19 samples, and they came from the United States, Italy and Spain. From T cells, B-cell-depleted T cells, or PBMCs came the material, which was cDNA or gDNA.

Data came from immunoSEQ multiplex PCR; TCRdb stores just in-frame clones and leaves some out. The data show 80,000 or so clones, 65% to 90% seen once. Seattle patient enrollment occurred during active infection, with longitudinal follow-up thereafter. Sequenced sample: peripheral blood. This clonotype was obtained from a man in his fifties or sixties with COVID-19, enrolled during active disease.

The CDR3 DNA follows: TGTGCCAGCAGCCCACGGACTAGCGGGAGTCAGTACGAGCAGTACTTC. It codes for CASSPRTSGSQYEQYF. The chain links TRBV7-2 to TRBJ2-7; 13 nucleotides align to TRBD2. Trimming removed 5 bases from V and 4 bases from J; junction bases left unmatched: 8. CDR1 is SGHTA, CDR2 FQGNSA, per germline. The CDR3 is 16 residues long.